This T cell receptor (beta chain) was recorded in a study of T-cell reconstitution after alpha-beta-depleted transplantation in children. Study conclusions and caveats: Several hundred expanded graft clones reportedly supplied alpha-beta T cells about two months after transplant. When one year had passed after transplant, most T-cell counts and diversity came from newly produced T cells.

As to this clonotype: Its specificity is not known.

The germline V and J ends were trimmed by 7 bases and 0 bases, with 15 bases remaining between them. CDR3 size: 15 residues. Looked up from germline, CDR1 is WSHSY and CDR2 is SAAADI. Construction of the TCRbeta library involved unique molecular identifiers. MiXCR, run by TCRdb on the PCR reads, gives a single entry per CDR3 protein. The table shows approximately 630,000 distinct CDR3 sequences, with 10% to 15% occurring only once. This material consisted of PBMCs, taken before TCRalphabeta/CD19-depleted stem cell transplant. The chain joins TRBV10-2 to TRBJ1-2, with D uncertain. The source is a girl aged 2-10 years with congenital amegakaryocytic thrombocytopenia, due to receive a stem cell transplant. DNA of the CDR3: TGCGCCAGCACCCTGACCGAATCTCCTAACTATGGCTACACCTTC. Amino acid sequence: CASTLTESPNYGYTF.